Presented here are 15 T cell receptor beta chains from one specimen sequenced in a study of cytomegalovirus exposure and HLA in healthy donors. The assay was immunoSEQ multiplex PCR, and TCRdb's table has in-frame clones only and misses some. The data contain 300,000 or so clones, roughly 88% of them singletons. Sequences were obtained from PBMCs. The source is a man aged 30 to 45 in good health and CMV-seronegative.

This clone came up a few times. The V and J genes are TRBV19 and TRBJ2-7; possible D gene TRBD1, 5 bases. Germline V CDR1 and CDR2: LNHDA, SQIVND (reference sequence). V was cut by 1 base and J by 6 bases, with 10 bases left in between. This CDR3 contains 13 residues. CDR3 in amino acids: CASSIVGRVEQYF. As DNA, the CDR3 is TGTGCCAGTAGTATAGTTGGCAGGGTCGAGCAGTACTTC.

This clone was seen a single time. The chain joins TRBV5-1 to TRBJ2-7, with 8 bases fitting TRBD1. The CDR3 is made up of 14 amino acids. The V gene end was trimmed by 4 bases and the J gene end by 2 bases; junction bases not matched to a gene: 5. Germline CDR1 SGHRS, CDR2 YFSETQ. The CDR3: CASSRDRLTYEQYF. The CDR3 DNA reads TGCGCCAGCAGCCGGGACAGGCTAACCTACGAGCAGTACTTC.

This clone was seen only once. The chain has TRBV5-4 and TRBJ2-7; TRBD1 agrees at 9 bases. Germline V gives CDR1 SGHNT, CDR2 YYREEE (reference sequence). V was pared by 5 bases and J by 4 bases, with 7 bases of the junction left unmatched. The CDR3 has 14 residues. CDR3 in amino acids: CASSTRTGAYEQYF. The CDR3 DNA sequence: TGTGCCAGCAGTACCCGGACAGGGGCGTACGAGCAGTACTTC.

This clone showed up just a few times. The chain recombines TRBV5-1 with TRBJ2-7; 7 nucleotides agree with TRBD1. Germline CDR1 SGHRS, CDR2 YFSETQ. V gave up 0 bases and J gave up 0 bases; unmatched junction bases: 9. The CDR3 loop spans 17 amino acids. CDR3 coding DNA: TGCGCCAGCAGCTTGGGTTTATCCGCAGGGGGCTCCTACGAGCAGTACTTC. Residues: CASSLGLSAGGSYEQYF.

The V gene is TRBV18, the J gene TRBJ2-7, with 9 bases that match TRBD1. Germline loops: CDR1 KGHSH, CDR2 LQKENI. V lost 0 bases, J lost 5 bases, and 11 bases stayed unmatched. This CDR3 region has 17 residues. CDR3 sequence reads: CASSPPTMNRDRDEQYF. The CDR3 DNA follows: TGTGCCAGCTCACCACCGACAATGAACCGGGACAGGGACGAGCAGTACTTC.

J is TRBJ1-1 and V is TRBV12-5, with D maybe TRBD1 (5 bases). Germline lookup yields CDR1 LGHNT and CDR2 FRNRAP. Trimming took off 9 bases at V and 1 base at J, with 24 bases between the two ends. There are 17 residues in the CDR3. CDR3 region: CARNTRQLSSPNTEAFF. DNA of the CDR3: TGTGCTAGGAATACCCGACAGTTGTCTTCCCCGAACACTGAAGCTTTCTTT.

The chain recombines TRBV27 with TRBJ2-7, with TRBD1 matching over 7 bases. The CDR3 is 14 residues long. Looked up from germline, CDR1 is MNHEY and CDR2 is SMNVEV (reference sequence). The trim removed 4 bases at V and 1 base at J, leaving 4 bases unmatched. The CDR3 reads CASSWGRGSYEQYF. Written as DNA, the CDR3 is TGTGCCAGCAGTTGGGGCAGGGGGTCCTACGAGCAGTACTTC.

The CDR3 nucleotides read TGTGCCAGCAGCCTAACGGCGGACAGGGATATGTTTGGCTACACCTTC. Its translation is CASSLTADRDMFGYTF. The rearrangement links TRBV4-2 to TRBJ1-2, with 8 bases that match TRBD1. From germline, CDR1 is LGHNA and CDR2 YNFKEQ. Germline trimming cut 4 bases from V and 7 bases from J; bases unmatched to any gene: 14. This CDR3 region has 16 residues.

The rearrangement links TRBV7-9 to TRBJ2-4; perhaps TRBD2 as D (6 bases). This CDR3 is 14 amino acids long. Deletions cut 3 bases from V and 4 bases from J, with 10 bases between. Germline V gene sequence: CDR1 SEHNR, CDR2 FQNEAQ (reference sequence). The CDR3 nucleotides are TGTGCCAGCAGCTTGGGACTGGGAAAAAACATTCAGTACTTC. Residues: CASSLGLGKNIQYF.

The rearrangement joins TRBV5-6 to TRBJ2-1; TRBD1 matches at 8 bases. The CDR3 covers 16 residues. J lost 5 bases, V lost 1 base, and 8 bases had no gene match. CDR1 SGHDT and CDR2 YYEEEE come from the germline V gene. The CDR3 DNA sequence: TGTGCCAGCAGCTTGAGCGACAGGGGTTTAGACAATGAGCAGTTCTTC. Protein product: CASSLSDRGLDNEQFF.

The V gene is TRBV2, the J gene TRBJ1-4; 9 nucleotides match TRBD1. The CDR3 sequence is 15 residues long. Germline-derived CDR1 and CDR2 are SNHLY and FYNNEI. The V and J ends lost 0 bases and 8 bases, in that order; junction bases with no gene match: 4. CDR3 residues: CASSEAGTGLEKLFF. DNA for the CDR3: TGTGCCAGCAGTGAAGCCGGGACAGGGTTGGAAAAACTGTTTTTT.

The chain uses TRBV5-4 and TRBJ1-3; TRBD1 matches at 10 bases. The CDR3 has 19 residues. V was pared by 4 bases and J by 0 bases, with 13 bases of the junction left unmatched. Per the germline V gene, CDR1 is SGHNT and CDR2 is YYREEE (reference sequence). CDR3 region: CASSHAGQGLVGSGNTIYF. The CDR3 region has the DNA TGTGCCAGCAGCCATGCGGGACAGGGGCTGGTAGGCTCTGGAAACACCATATATTTT.

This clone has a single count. The CDR3 DNA is TGTGCCAGCAGCAGTAGCGGGGGGGACTACAATGAGCAGTTCTTC. Translated: CASSSSGGDYNEQFF. The V and J genes are TRBV7-2 and TRBJ2-1; TRBD2 aligns across 11 bases. CDR3 length: 15 amino acids. The J segment lost 3 bases and the V segment lost 5 bases, leaving 3 bases of the junction unmatched. Germline loops: CDR1 SGHTA, CDR2 FQGNSA.

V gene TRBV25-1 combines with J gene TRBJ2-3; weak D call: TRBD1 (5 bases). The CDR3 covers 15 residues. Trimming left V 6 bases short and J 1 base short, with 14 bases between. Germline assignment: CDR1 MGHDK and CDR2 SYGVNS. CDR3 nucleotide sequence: TGTGCCAGCAGCGGAAGGGGCAGGGGCACAGATACGCAGTATTTT. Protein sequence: CASSGRGRGTDTQYF.

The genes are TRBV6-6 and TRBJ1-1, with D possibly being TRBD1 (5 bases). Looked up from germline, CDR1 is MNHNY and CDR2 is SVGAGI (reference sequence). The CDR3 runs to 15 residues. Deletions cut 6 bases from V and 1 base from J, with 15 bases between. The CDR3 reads CASRGYRTRNTEAFF. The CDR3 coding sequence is TGTGCCAGCAGGGGGTATAGGACAAGGAACACTGAAGCTTTCTTT.